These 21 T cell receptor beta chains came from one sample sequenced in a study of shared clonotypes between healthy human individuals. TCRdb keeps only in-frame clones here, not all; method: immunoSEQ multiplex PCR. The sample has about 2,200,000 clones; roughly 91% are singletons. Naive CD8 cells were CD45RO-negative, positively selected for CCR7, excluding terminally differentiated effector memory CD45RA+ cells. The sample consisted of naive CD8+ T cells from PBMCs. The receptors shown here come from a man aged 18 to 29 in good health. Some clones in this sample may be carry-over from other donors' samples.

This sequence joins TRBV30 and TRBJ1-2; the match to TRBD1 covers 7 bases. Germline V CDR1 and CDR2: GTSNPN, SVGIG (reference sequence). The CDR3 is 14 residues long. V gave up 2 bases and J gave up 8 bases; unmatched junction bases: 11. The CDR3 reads CAWSWAEGRGGYTF. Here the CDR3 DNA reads TGTGCCTGGAGTTGGGCAGAGGGCAGGGGGGGCTACACCTTC.

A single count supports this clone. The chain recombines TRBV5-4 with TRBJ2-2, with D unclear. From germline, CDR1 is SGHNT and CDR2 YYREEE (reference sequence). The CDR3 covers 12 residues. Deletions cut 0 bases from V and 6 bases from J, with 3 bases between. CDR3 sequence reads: CASSLEPGELFF. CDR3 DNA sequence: TGTGCCAGCAGCTTGGAACCCGGGGAGCTGTTTTTT.

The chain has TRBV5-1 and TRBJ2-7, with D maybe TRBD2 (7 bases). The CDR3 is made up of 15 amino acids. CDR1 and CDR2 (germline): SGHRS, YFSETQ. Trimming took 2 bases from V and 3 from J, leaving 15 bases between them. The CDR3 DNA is TGCGCCAGCAGCTTAGGGGGGGCGCTGAACTACGAGCAGTACTTC. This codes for CASSLGGALNYEQYF.

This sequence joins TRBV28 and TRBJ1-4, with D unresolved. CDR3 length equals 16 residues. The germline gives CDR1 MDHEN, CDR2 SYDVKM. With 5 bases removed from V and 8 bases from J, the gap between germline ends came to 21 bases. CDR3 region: CASSPQVDWGEEKLFF. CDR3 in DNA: TGTGCCAGCAGTCCCCAAGTAGACTGGGGAGAGGAAAAACTGTTTTTT.

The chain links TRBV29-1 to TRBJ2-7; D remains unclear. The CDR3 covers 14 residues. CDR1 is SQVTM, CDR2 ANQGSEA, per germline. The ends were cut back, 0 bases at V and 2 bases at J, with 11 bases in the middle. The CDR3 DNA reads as TGCAGCGTTGAAGATGATCACTCCACCTACGAGCAGTACTTC. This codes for CSVEDDHSTYEQYF.

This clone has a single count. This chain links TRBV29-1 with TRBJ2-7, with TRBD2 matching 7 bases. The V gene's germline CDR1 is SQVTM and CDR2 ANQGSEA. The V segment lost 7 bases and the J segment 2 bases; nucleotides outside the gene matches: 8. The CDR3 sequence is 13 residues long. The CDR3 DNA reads TGCAGCGCCACGGGGGGACCTGCCTACGAGCAGTACTTC. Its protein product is CSATGGPAYEQYF.

The CDR3 DNA reads as TGTGCCAGCAGCGTAGACAGGGGGCGAGGAGAGACCCAGTACTTC. Translation gives CASSVDRGRGETQYF. The chain carries TRBV9 and TRBJ2-5, with TRBD1 identical over 9 bases. This CDR3 is built from 15 residues. V was clipped by 0 bases and J by 4 bases; unmatched bases: 4. From germline, CDR1 is SGDLS and CDR2 YYNGEE.

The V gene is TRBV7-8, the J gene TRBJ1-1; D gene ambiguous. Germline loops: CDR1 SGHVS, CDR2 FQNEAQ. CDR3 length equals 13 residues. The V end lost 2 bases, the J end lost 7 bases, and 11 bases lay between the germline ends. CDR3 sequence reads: CASSLLGAGEAFF. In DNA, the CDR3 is TGTGCCAGCAGCTTACTGGGAGCTGGTGAAGCTTTCTTT.

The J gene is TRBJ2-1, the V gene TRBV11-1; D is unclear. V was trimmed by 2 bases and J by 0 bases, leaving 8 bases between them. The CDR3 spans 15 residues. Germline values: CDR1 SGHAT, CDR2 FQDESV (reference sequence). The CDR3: CASSLTAISYNEQFF. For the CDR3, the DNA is TGTGCCAGCAGCTTAACTGCGATCTCCTACAATGAGCAGTTCTTC.

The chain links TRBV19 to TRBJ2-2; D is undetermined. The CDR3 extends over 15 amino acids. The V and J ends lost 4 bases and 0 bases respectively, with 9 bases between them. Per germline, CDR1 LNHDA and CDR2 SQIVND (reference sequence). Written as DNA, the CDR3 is TGTGCCAGTAGTACCAGGAGATCGAACACCGGGGAGCTGTTTTTT. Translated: CASSTRRSNTGELFF.

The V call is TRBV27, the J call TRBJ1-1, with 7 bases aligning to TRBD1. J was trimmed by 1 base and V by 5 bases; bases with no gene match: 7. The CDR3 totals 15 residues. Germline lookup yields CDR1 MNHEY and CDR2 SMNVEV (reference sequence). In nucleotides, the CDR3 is TGTGCCAGCAGTACCCCACAGGGGTCGAACACTGAAGCTTTCTTT. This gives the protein CASSTPQGSNTEAFF.

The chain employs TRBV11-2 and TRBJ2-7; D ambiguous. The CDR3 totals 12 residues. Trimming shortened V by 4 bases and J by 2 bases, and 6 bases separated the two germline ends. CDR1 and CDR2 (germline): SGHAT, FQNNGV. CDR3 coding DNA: TGTGCCAGCAGCTCCTATCCCTACGAGCAGTACTTC. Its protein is CASSSYPYEQYF.

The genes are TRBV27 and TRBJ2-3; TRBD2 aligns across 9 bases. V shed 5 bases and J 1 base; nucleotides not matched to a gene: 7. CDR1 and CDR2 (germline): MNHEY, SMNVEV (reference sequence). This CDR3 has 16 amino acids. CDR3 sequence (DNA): TGTGCCAGCAGTCCCCTGAGACTAGCGGGCACAGATACGCAGTATTTT. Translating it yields CASSPLRLAGTDTQYF.

CDR3: CASSTLQGAREKLFF. The CDR3, as DNA: TGTGCCAGCAGCACCCTCCAGGGGGCGCGGGAAAAACTGTTTTTT. The rearrangement links TRBV11-2 to TRBJ1-4; 8 nucleotides align to TRBD1. CDR1 is SGHAT and CDR2 is FQNNGV in the germline V gene. The length of the CDR3 is 15 residues. V was clipped by 5 bases and J by 8 bases; unmatched bases: 10. Together with reference TRBV11-2 and TRBJ1-4, the CDR3 gives the full variable domain: EAGVAQSPRYKIIEKRQSVAFWCNPISGHATLYWYQQILGQGPKLLIQFQNNGVVDDSQLPKDRFSAERLKGVDSTLKIQPAKLEDSAVYLCASSTLQGAREKLFFGSGTQLSVL.

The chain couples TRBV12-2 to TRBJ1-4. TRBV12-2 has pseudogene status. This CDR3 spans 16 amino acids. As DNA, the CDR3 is TGTGCAAGTCGCCTCCAGGTACAGTTAAAGGAGGAAAAACTGTTTTTT. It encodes CASRLQVQLKEEKLFF.

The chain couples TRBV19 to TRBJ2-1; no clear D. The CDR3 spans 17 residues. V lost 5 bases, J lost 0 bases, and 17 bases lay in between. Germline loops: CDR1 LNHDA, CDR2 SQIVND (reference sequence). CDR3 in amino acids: CASSPVWRISSYNEQFF. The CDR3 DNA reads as TGTGCCAGTAGTCCGGTTTGGCGGATTAGCTCCTACAATGAGCAGTTCTTC.

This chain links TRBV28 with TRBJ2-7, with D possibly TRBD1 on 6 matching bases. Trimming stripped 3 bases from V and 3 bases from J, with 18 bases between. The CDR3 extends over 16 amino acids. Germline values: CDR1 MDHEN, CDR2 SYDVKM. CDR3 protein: CASSFGRQGIIYEQYF. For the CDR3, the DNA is TGTGCCAGCAGTTTTGGTAGGCAGGGGATTATCTACGAGCAGTACTTC. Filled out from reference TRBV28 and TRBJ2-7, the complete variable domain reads DVKVTQSSRYLVKRTGEKVFLECVQDMDHENMFWYRQDPGLGLRLIYFSYDVKMKEKGDIPEGYSVSREKKERFSLILESASTNQTSMYLCASSFGRQGIIYEQYFGPGTRLTVT.

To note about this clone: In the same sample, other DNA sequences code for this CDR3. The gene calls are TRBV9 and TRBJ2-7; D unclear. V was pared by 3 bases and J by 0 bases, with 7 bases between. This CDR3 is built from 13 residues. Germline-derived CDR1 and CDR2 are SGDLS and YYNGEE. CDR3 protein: CASSASPSYEQYF. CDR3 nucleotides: TGTGCCAGCAGCGCATCCCCCTCCTACGAGCAGTACTTC.

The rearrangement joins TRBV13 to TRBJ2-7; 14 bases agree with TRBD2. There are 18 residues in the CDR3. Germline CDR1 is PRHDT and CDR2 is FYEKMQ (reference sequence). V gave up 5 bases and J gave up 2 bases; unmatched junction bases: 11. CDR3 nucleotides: TGTGCCAGCAGCGCCGCCCCAGGGACTAGCGGGAGTACCTACGAGCAGTACTTC. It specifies CASSAAPGTSGSTYEQYF.

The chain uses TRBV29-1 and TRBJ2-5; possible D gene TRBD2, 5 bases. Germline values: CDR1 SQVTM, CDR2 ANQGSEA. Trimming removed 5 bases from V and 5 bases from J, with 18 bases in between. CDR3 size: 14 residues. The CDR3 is CSVRNQTTLETQYF. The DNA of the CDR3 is TGCAGCGTTCGGAACCAGACTACTCTCGAGACCCAGTACTTC.

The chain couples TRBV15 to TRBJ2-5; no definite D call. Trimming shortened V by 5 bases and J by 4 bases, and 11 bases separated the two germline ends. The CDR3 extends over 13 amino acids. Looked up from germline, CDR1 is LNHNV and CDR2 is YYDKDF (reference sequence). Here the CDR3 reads CATSPRRVETQYF. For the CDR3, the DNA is TGTGCCACCAGCCCCCGTAGAGTAGAGACCCAGTACTTC.